This is a list of T cell receptor beta chains from one sample in a study of T cells in Graves' hyperthyroidism and ophthalmopathy. TCRdb fed the multiplex PCR reads into MiXCR, producing one record per CDR3 protein. The table includes some 720,000 distinct CDR3 sequences, roughly 15% detected once. The sequenced material came from blood. The receptors shown here come from a man aged 18 to 35 with Graves' hyperthyroidism. The CDR3 runs from the conserved cysteine through the conserved F or W. The D gene is left open where the match is weak. Only some rows state a clone size, as once, few, many or a class for expanded clones.

v_call: TRBV5-6
j_call: TRBJ1-1
clone_size: -
d_call: -
cdr3_nt: TGTGCCAGCAGCTTGGCCGGACAGATGGGAGCTTTCTTT
cdr3_aa: CASSLAGQMGAFF

v_call: TRBV2
j_call: TRBJ1-1
clone_size: many
d_call: TRBD1
cdr3_nt: TGTGCCAGCACTCAATGGGGAGTTGGGGACAGGAGGAACACTGAAGCTTTCTTT
cdr3_aa: CASTQWGVGDRRNTEAFF

v_call: TRBV28
j_call: TRBJ2-5
clone_size: few
d_call: -
cdr3_nt: TGTGCCAGCAGTGATACTCTCGGGGAGCAAGAGACCCAGTACTTC
cdr3_aa: CASSDTLGEQETQYF

v_call: TRBV2
j_call: TRBJ2-6
clone_size: many
d_call: -
cdr3_nt: TGTGCCAGCAGAGATGGTTCCGGGGCCAACGTCCTGACTTTC
cdr3_aa: CASRDGSGANVLTF

v_call: TRBV28
j_call: TRBJ2-7
clone_size: many
d_call: TRBD1
cdr3_nt: TGTGCCTGCTCCCCGGGACAGGGCTACGAGCAGTACTTC
cdr3_aa: CACSPGQGYEQYF

v_call: TRBV28
j_call: TRBJ1-1
clone_size: many
d_call: -
cdr3_nt: TGTGCCAGCCGACTCGGCAACACTGAAGCTTTCTTT
cdr3_aa: CASRLGNTEAFF

v_call: TRBV6-2/TRBV6-3
j_call: TRBJ2-5
clone_size: -
d_call: -
cdr3_nt: TGTGCCAGCAGGCGACTGACAGAGACCCAGTACTTC
cdr3_aa: CASRRLTETQYF

v_call: TRBV3-1
j_call: TRBJ2-4
clone_size: -
d_call: -
cdr3_nt: TGTGCCAGCAGCCCAGACAGCGGAGGGGTAGCCAAAAACATTCAGTACTTC
cdr3_aa: CASSPDSGGVAKNIQYF

v_call: TRBV7-2
j_call: TRBJ2-7
clone_size: -
d_call: -
cdr3_nt: TGTGCCAGCAGCTTCGCCAACAGGGAGCGCGAGCAGTACTTC
cdr3_aa: CASSFANREREQYF

v_call: TRBV4-1
j_call: TRBJ2-1
clone_size: few
d_call: -
cdr3_nt: TGCGCCAGCAGCCAAGATTATGGTAGTTCCTTCTACAATGAGCAGTTCTTC
cdr3_aa: CASSQDYGSSFYNEQFF

v_call: TRBV14
j_call: TRBJ2-1
clone_size: -
d_call: TRBD1
cdr3_nt: TGTGCCAGCAGCCAAGATCCGGGACAGGGGTCCGATGAGCAGTTCTTC
cdr3_aa: CASSQDPGQGSDEQFF

v_call: TRBV7-2
j_call: TRBJ2-7
clone_size: -
d_call: -
cdr3_nt: TGTGCCAGCAGCTTAGCAGGGCCGCCCTACGAGCAGTACTTC
cdr3_aa: CASSLAGPPYEQYF

v_call: TRBV27
j_call: TRBJ2-6
clone_size: few
d_call: -
cdr3_nt: TGTGCCAGCAAGGTTGCTGGGGCCAACGTCCTGACTTTC
cdr3_aa: CASKVAGANVLTF

v_call: TRBV11-2
j_call: TRBJ2-2
clone_size: -
d_call: -
cdr3_nt: TGTGCCAGCAGCTTTAGTTCGGGAGCGAACACCGGGGAGCTGTTTTTT
cdr3_aa: CASSFSSGANTGELFF

v_call: TRBV7-2
j_call: TRBJ1-2
clone_size: many
d_call: TRBD1
cdr3_nt: TGTGCCAGCAGCTCCCGGGACAGGGCCCTGGGCTACACCTTC
cdr3_aa: CASSSRDRALGYTF

v_call: TRBV7-9
j_call: TRBJ2-5
clone_size: many
d_call: -
cdr3_nt: TGTGCCAGCAGCCCCGAGGGACTTACTGGGGGAGAGACCCAGTACTTC
cdr3_aa: CASSPEGLTGGETQYF

v_call: TRBV27
j_call: TRBJ2-3
clone_size: many
d_call: -
cdr3_nt: TGTGCCAGCAGTCCCAGGGCGGGGGATACGCAGTATTTT
cdr3_aa: CASSPRAGDTQYF

v_call: TRBV28
j_call: TRBJ2-2
clone_size: many
d_call: TRBD2
cdr3_nt: TGTGCCAGCAGTTCGCAGACTAGCGGGAGGGGGAACACCGGGGAGCTGTTTTTT
cdr3_aa: CASSSQTSGRGNTGELFF

v_call: TRBV5-1
j_call: TRBJ2-1
clone_size: -
d_call: TRBD2
cdr3_nt: TGCGCCAGCAGCTTGGCCTCTGGACTAGCGACCAATGAGCAGTTCTTC
cdr3_aa: CASSLASGLATNEQFF

v_call: TRBV11-2
j_call: TRBJ2-7
clone_size: -
d_call: -
cdr3_nt: TGTGCCAGCAGCAAGAGGGGACGCCGTGACTACGAGCAGTACTTC
cdr3_aa: CASSKRGRRDYEQYF

v_call: TRBV10-3
j_call: TRBJ1-5
clone_size: -
d_call: -
cdr3_nt: TGTGCCATCAGGGATGGGGGTTTGGGCCAAAATCAGCCCCAGCATTTT
cdr3_aa: CAIRDGGLGQNQPQHF

v_call: TRBV5-1
j_call: TRBJ2-3
clone_size: -
d_call: -
cdr3_nt: TGCGCCAGCAGCCGACAGCGCACAGATACGCAGTATTTT
cdr3_aa: CASSRQRTDTQYF

v_call: TRBV28
j_call: TRBJ2-7
clone_size: -
d_call: -
cdr3_nt: TGTGCCAGCATTTCCCCTGGTAGGACCTACGAGCAGTACTTC
cdr3_aa: CASISPGRTYEQYF

v_call: TRBV20-1
j_call: TRBJ2-3
clone_size: few
d_call: TRBD2
cdr3_nt: TGCAGTGCCCTAGCGGGAGTCACAGATACGCAGTATTTT
cdr3_aa: CSALAGVTDTQYF

v_call: TRBV6-1
j_call: TRBJ2-1
clone_size: -
d_call: TRBD2
cdr3_nt: TGTGCCAGCAGTGAACTGGTAGCGGGAGGAATGAATGAGCAGTTCTTC
cdr3_aa: CASSELVAGGMNEQFF

v_call: TRBV20-1
j_call: TRBJ2-7
clone_size: once
d_call: TRBD2
cdr3_nt: TGCAGTGCTGTCTCCGGGACTAGCTCCTACGAGCAGTACTTC
cdr3_aa: CSAVSGTSSYEQYF

v_call: TRBV11-1
j_call: TRBJ2-7
clone_size: many
d_call: -
cdr3_nt: TGTGCCAGCAGCCCCGGACACCTCTACGAGCAGTACTTC
cdr3_aa: CASSPGHLYEQYF

v_call: TRBV6-1
j_call: TRBJ2-7
clone_size: few
d_call: -
cdr3_nt: TGTGCCAGCGCCCCATGGACAGCCTACGAGCAGTACTTC
cdr3_aa: CASAPWTAYEQYF

v_call: TRBV6-2/TRBV6-3
j_call: TRBJ1-5
clone_size: -
d_call: -
cdr3_nt: TGTGCCAGCAGTTACCATTTCCAGCCCCAGCATTTT
cdr3_aa: CASSYHFQPQHF

v_call: TRBV5-1
j_call: TRBJ2-1
clone_size: many
d_call: TRBD2
cdr3_nt: TGCGCCAGCAGCTTGGCAGGGACTAAGCAGTTCTTC
cdr3_aa: CASSLAGTKQFF

v_call: TRBV6-6
j_call: TRBJ2-7
clone_size: many
d_call: -
cdr3_nt: TGTGCCAGCAGTTACTCGAGCCAAACAGGCTACGAGCAGTACTTC
cdr3_aa: CASSYSSQTGYEQYF

v_call: TRBV25-1
j_call: TRBJ2-5
clone_size: few
d_call: TRBD2
cdr3_nt: TGTGCCAGCAGTGAAGCCAGCGGGAGCGTAGAGACCCAGTACTTC
cdr3_aa: CASSEASGSVETQYF

v_call: TRBV30
j_call: TRBJ1-5
clone_size: many
d_call: -
cdr3_nt: TGTGCCTGGAGTGCCATGGGCAATCAGCCCCAGCATTTT
cdr3_aa: CAWSAMGNQPQHF

v_call: TRBV10-3
j_call: TRBJ1-6
clone_size: -
d_call: -
cdr3_nt: TGTGCCATCAGTGTGGGGGCTGGGAATTCACCCCTCCACTTT
cdr3_aa: CAISVGAGNSPLHF

v_call: TRBV18
j_call: TRBJ1-6
clone_size: few
d_call: TRBD1
cdr3_nt: TGTGCCAGCTCACCACGGTGGGACAGCAATTCACCCCTCCACTTT
cdr3_aa: CASSPRWDSNSPLHF

v_call: TRBV6-2/TRBV6-3
j_call: TRBJ2-1
clone_size: -
d_call: TRBD2
cdr3_nt: TGTGCCAGCAGTTACCCTCCAGCAGTAGCGGGAGTTTGGGCCTACAATGAGCAGTTCTTC
cdr3_aa: CASSYPPAVAGVWAYNEQFF

v_call: TRBV3-1
j_call: TRBJ2-5
clone_size: -
d_call: TRBD2
cdr3_nt: TGTGCCAGCAGTCCACTATCGGGAGGGTTCCGGGCCCAGTACTTC
cdr3_aa: CASSPLSGGFRAQYF

v_call: TRBV2
j_call: TRBJ2-4
clone_size: many
d_call: -
cdr3_nt: TGTGCCAGCAGGGGGTTTCTAGCCAAAAACATTCAGTACTTC
cdr3_aa: CASRGFLAKNIQYF

v_call: TRBV5-5
j_call: TRBJ2-7
clone_size: many
d_call: -
cdr3_nt: TGTGCCAGCAGCTTACAGGGAATCCACGAGCAGTACTTC
cdr3_aa: CASSLQGIHEQYF

v_call: TRBV7-9
j_call: TRBJ2-7
clone_size: few
d_call: -
cdr3_nt: TGTGCCAGCCCTGAGCAGTACTTC
cdr3_aa: CASPEQYF

v_call: TRBV20-1
j_call: TRBJ2-1
clone_size: -
d_call: -
cdr3_nt: TGCAGTGCTTCCGACAGACCATCGGGGCAGTTCTTC
cdr3_aa: CSASDRPSGQFF

v_call: TRBV25-1
j_call: TRBJ2-1
clone_size: -
d_call: -
cdr3_nt: TGTGCCAGCAAGGGGTTGAGCTCCTACAATGAGCAGTTCTTC
cdr3_aa: CASKGLSSYNEQFF

v_call: TRBV29-1
j_call: TRBJ2-7
clone_size: -
d_call: TRBD1
cdr3_nt: TGCAGCGTTGGAAGGACAGGGAGCTCCTACGAGCAGTACTTC
cdr3_aa: CSVGRTGSSYEQYF

v_call: TRBV6-1
j_call: TRBJ1-6
clone_size: -
d_call: -
cdr3_nt: TGTGCCAGCAGCCCCGGGATCGGGGATTCACCCCTCCACTTT
cdr3_aa: CASSPGIGDSPLHF

v_call: TRBV6-1
j_call: TRBJ1-1
clone_size: -
d_call: TRBD1
cdr3_nt: TGTGCCAGCATCCCCGACAGGGGAAACACTGAAGCTTTCTTT
cdr3_aa: CASIPDRGNTEAFF

v_call: TRBV11-1
j_call: TRBJ2-7
clone_size: many
d_call: TRBD1
cdr3_nt: TGTGCCAGCAGCTCAACCGGGACAGCCTACGAGCAGTACTTC
cdr3_aa: CASSSTGTAYEQYF

v_call: TRBV7-3
j_call: TRBJ2-1
clone_size: many
d_call: -
cdr3_nt: TGTGCCAGCAGCTTATGGGGCAGGGACCACAATGAGCAGTTCTTC
cdr3_aa: CASSLWGRDHNEQFF

v_call: TRBV4-1
j_call: TRBJ2-7
clone_size: -
d_call: -
cdr3_nt: TGCGCCAGCAGCCAAGGATCAGGGTTTCGCGAGCAGTACTTC
cdr3_aa: CASSQGSGFREQYF

v_call: TRBV19
j_call: TRBJ2-3
clone_size: many
d_call: TRBD1
cdr3_nt: TGTGCCAGTAACAGGGGGGTTAGCACAGATACGCAGTATTTT
cdr3_aa: CASNRGVSTDTQYF

v_call: TRBV12-3/TRBV12-4
j_call: TRBJ2-1
clone_size: many
d_call: TRBD2
cdr3_nt: TGTGCCAGCAGACTACGACTAGCGGGAGTGAATGAGCAGTTCTTC
cdr3_aa: CASRLRLAGVNEQFF

v_call: TRBV2
j_call: TRBJ2-1
clone_size: -
d_call: -
cdr3_nt: TGTGCCAGCAGTGAAGGGGACCCGTCTTACTACAATGAGCAGTTCTTC
cdr3_aa: CASSEGDPSYYNEQFF

v_call: TRBV2
j_call: TRBJ1-1
clone_size: many
d_call: TRBD1
cdr3_nt: TGTGCCAGCAGCGGACAGGGGGTAGAAGCTTTCTTT
cdr3_aa: CASSGQGVEAFF

v_call: TRBV3-1
j_call: TRBJ1-2
clone_size: -
d_call: -
cdr3_nt: TGTGCCAGCAGCCAAGATAGTGGTTATGGCTACACCTTC
cdr3_aa: CASSQDSGYGYTF

v_call: TRBV10-3
j_call: TRBJ2-1
clone_size: many
d_call: -
cdr3_nt: TGTGCCATCAGTGAGTCAAACAATGAGCAGTTCTTC
cdr3_aa: CAISESNNEQFF